The entry below gives a single TCR beta chain sequence along with its context. This sample's treatment: randomized to nivolumab then ipilimumab (arm A) or the reverse (arm B). No patient had prior DNA-damaging chemotherapy. These data come from a study of sequential checkpoint blockade in melanoma. Study overall: Patients were randomized 1:1 to nivolumab-then-ipilimumab or ipilimumab-then-nivolumab first-line.

Looked up from germline, CDR1 is ENHRY and CDR2 is SYGVKD. V lost 6 bases, J lost 1 base, and 3 bases stayed unmatched. This CDR3 contains 14 residues. Generated by immunoSEQ multiplex PCR, the TCRdb table keeps only in-frame clones and is missing some. The table includes 35,000 to 45,000 clones, more than 70% detected once. This chain links TRBV10-3 with TRBJ1-1; 9 bases line up with TRBD1. The receptor's source is a human donor with melanoma. Sequences were derived from CD8+ T cells sorted from blood (inferred from file names), sampled from a patient given nivolumab and ipilimumab in sequence. The CDR3 region is CAIRMTGGNTEAFF. The CDR3 DNA sequence: TGTGCCATCAGGATGACAGGGGGGAACACTGAAGCTTTCTTT.